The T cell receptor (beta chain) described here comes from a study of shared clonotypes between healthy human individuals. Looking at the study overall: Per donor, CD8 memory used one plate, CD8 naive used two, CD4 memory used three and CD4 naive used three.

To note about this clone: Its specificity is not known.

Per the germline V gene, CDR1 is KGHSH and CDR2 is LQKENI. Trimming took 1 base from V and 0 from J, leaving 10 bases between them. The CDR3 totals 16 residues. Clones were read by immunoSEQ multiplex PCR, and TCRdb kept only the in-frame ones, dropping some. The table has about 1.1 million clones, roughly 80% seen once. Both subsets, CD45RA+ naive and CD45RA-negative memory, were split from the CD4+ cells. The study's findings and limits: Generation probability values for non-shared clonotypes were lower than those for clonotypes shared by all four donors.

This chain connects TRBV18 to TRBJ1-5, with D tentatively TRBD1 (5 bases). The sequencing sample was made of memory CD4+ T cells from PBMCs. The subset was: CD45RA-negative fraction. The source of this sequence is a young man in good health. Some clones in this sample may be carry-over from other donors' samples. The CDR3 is CASSPRGGDSNQPQHF. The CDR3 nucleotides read TGTGCCAGCTCACCACGGGGCGGGGATAGCAATCAGCCCCAGCATTTT.